These T cell receptor beta chains were read from a single sample in a study of blood T cell repertoires in COVID-19. The protocol was immunoSEQ multiplex PCR, while the TCRdb copy is restricted to in-frame clones and leaves out a portion. The sample comprises tens of thousands of clones, around 87% of which are singletons, and approximately 7% rests with the top ten. The specimen was peripheral blood. The receptors here all came from a human donor with active COVID-19. The donor label of this sample is uncertain. The CDR3 runs from the conserved cysteine through the conserved F or W. D genes are given only for firm matches. Rows give clone size only sometimes, using once, few, many, or a class for an expanded clone.

>TRBV7-9|-|-|TRBJ2-1
CASRRQGDNEQFF
TGTGCCAGCAGACGCCAAGGGGACAATGAGCAGTTCTTC
>TRBV5-1|TRBD1|-|TRBJ1-3
CASSLEGQGAGNTIYF
TGCGCCAGCAGCTTGGAGGGACAGGGGGCTGGAAACACCATATATTTT
>TRBV30|-|-|TRBJ1-1
CAWKRRGIGTEAFF
TGTGCCTGGAAGCGGCGGGGAATAGGCACTGAAGCTTTCTTT
>TRBV3-1/TRBV3-2|-|-|TRBJ1-6
CASSHRTENSPLHF
TGTGCCAGCAGCCACCGGACAGAAAATTCACCCCTCCACTTT
>TRBV4-1|TRBD1|-|TRBJ2-7
CASSQHPRDRRYEQYF
TGCGCCAGCAGCCAACATCCCCGGGACAGACGGTACGAGCAGTACTTC
>TRBV6-5|TRBD2|-|TRBJ2-7
CASRGLAGGSYEQYF
TGTGCCAGCAGGGGACTAGCGGGGGGATCCTACGAGCAGTACTTC
>TRBV3-1/TRBV3-2|-|once|TRBJ1-2
CASSQYGGAEQRCGYTF
TGTGCCAGCAGCCAATACGGGGGGGCTGAACAACGGTGCGGCTACACCTTC
>TRBV3-1/TRBV3-2|-|few|TRBJ2-6
CASSQAPVLTF
TGTGCCAGCAGCCAAGCCCCGGTGCTGACTTTC
>TRBV5-1|-|once|TRBJ1-2
CASSFWGDLDYGYTF
TGCGCCAGCAGCTTTTGGGGAGATTTAGACTATGGCTACACCTTC
>TRBV28|-|-|TRBJ2-3
CASSLPRTAGNTQYF
TGTGCCAGCAGTTTACCCAGGACTGCGGGAAATACGCAGTATTTT
>TRBV3-1/TRBV3-2|-|-|TRBJ2-7
CASSRKTDYEQYF
TGTGCCAGCAGTCGGAAGACAGACTACGAGCAGTACTTC
>TRBV19|-|-|TRBJ1-2
CASSIQGTNYGYTF
TGTGCCAGTAGTATCCAGGGGACTAACTATGGCTACACCTTC
>TRBV30|-|-|TRBJ2-1
CAWSSSGYNEQFF
TGTGCCTGGAGTTCATCGGGGTACAATGAGCAGTTCTTC
>TRBV6-1|TRBD1|-|TRBJ2-7
CASSEGATGLYEQYF
TGTGCCAGCAGTGAGGGGGCGACAGGGTTGTACGAGCAGTACTTC
>TRBV3-1/TRBV3-2|-|-|TRBJ2-2
CASSPPGGRKGTGELFF
TGTGCCAGCAGCCCCCCCGGAGGTCGGAAAGGCACCGGGGAGCTGTTTTTT
>TRBV9|-|-|TRBJ2-7
CASSVSGQPYEQYF
TGTGCCAGCAGCGTTTCGGGACAACCCTATGAGCAGTACTTC
>TRBV15|-|-|TRBJ2-7
CATSRPGSGRDEQYF
TGTGCCACCAGCAGGCCCGGGTCTGGGCGGGACGAGCAGTACTTC
>TRBV9|-|-|TRBJ2-7
CASSLETGHSYEQYF
TGTGCCAGCAGCCTCGAAACAGGGCATAGCTACGAGCAGTACTTC
>TRBV7-3|TRBD1|-|TRBJ2-7
CASRLQGGPYPSEQYF
TGTGCCAGCAGGTTACAGGGGGGCCCCTACCCGTCTGAGCAGTACTTC
>TRBV11-1|-|-|TRBJ1-1
CASSTGVDTEAFF
TGTGCCAGCAGCACGGGGGTAGACACTGAAGCTTTCTTT
>TRBV5-1|-|few|TRBJ1-2
CASSANQGKDGYTF
TGCGCCAGCAGCGCAAACCAGGGGAAGGATGGCTACACCTTC
>TRBV6-6|-|-|TRBJ1-6
CASSYDSYNSPLHF
TGTGCCAGCAGTTACGACAGCTATAATTCACCCCTCCACTTT
>TRBV4-1|TRBD1|-|TRBJ1-1
CASSPVGDRGDTEAFF
TGCGCCAGCAGCCCGGTGGGGGACAGGGGGGACACTGAAGCTTTCTTT
>TRBV6-4|-|once|TRBJ2-3
CASSDGHTQYF
TGTGCCAGCAGTGACGGCCATACGCAGTATTTT
>TRBV5-6|TRBD1|once|TRBJ1-2
CASRQTGRSYGYTF
TGTGCCAGCAGGCAGACAGGGAGGAGCTATGGCTACACCTTC
>TRBV7-9|TRBD2|few|TRBJ2-1
CASSSSGGAFNEQFF
TGTGCCAGCAGCTCTAGCGGGGGGGCTTTCAATGAGCAGTTCTTC
>TRBV28|-|-|TRBJ2-7
CASSFPLDYEQYF
TGTGCCAGCAGTTTTCCGCTAGACTACGAGCAGTACTTC
>TRBV7-3|TRBD1|-|TRBJ2-1
CASTKDRGDEQFF
TGTGCCAGCACCAAAGACAGGGGAGATGAGCAGTTCTTC
>TRBV14|-|-|TRBJ2-5
CASSPWRGGVGETQYF
TGTGCCAGCAGTCCCTGGCGAGGGGGAGTAGGGGAGACCCAGTACTTC
>TRBV28|-|once|TRBJ1-1
CASSLWVRGDWTEAFF
TGTGCCAGCAGTTTATGGGTCAGGGGCGATTGGACTGAAGCTTTCTTT
>TRBV3-1/TRBV3-2|TRBD1|-|TRBJ2-5
CASSQSGQGRRETQYF
TGTGCCAGCAGCCAAAGTGGACAGGGGCGCCGGGAGACCCAGTACTTC
>TRBV6-2/TRBV6-3|-|-|TRBJ2-7
CASSYPGTRYEQYF
TGTGCCAGCAGTTACCCAGGGACACGCTACGAGCAGTACTTC
>TRBV10-3|TRBD1|-|TRBJ1-4
CAISGTGSNEKLFF
TGTGCCATCAGTGGGACAGGGTCTAATGAAAAACTGTTTTTT
>TRBV21-1|-|-|TRBJ2-7
CASSPLGGHLGGEQYF
TGTGCCAGCAGCCCCCTGGGCGGGCACCTCGGCGGCGAGCAGTACTTC
>TRBV6-5|-|-|TRBJ1-5
CASNQLYQPQHF
TGTGCCAGCAATCAACTATATCAGCCCCAGCATTTT
>TRBV6-6|TRBD2|-|TRBJ2-1
CASSRSPGGSFLNEQFF
TGTGCCAGCAGTCGTTCTCCGGGAGGGTCCTTTTTGAATGAGCAGTTCTTC
>TRBV5-4|TRBD2|few|TRBJ2-1
CASAYKLAGGWGTYNEQFF
TGTGCCAGCGCCTATAAACTAGCGGGAGGATGGGGGACCTACAATGAGCAGTTCTTC
>TRBV6-2/TRBV6-3|TRBD2|-|TRBJ2-5
CASSSRTSGKETQYF
TGTGCCAGCAGCTCGAGGACTAGCGGAAAAGAGACCCAGTACTTC
>TRBV7-6|-|-|TRBJ2-7
CASSLEQTKSYEQYF
TGTGCCAGCAGCTTGGAACAGACAAAATCCTACGAGCAGTACTTC
>TRBV5-6|-|few|TRBJ2-7
CASSHMGRQSYEQYF
TGTGCCAGCAGCCATATGGGTCGACAGTCCTACGAGCAGTACTTC
>TRBV11-2|-|-|TRBJ1-2
CASSPPQGGYTF
TGTGCCAGCAGCCCACCACAGGGCGGCTACACCTTC
>TRBV7-3|-|-|TRBJ2-2
CASTNTGELFF
TGTGCCTCCACGAACACCGGGGAGCTGTTTTTT
>TRBV5-1|-|-|TRBJ2-1
CASSLDGSRVYEQFF
TGCGCCAGCAGCTTGGACGGGAGCAGAGTATATGAGCAGTTCTTC
>TRBV5-1|-|-|TRBJ1-2
CASDPGGGSPYGYTF
TGCGCCAGCGACCCCGGGGGTGGGTCGCCCTATGGCTACACCTTC
>TRBV9|-|-|TRBJ2-7
CASSRVLRDEQYF
TGTGCCAGCAGCCGAGTACTTCGAGACGAGCAGTACTTC
>TRBV2|-|few|TRBJ1-1
CASSDEVNTEAFF
TGTGCCAGCAGTGATGAGGTGAACACTGAAGCTTTCTTT
>TRBV4-3|-|-|TRBJ2-2
CASSRGDSTGELFF
TGCGCCAGCAGCCGGGGGGACTCCACCGGGGAGCTGTTTTTT
>TRBV10-1|-|-|TRBJ2-1
CASSGAWAGEQFF
TGCGCCAGCAGTGGGGCTTGGGCGGGTGAGCAGTTCTTC
>TRBV4-1|-|-|TRBJ1-6
CASSQKPLSPLHF
TGCGCCAGCAGCCAAAAGCCTCTATCACCCCTCCACTTT
>TRBV7-8|-|-|TRBJ1-2
CASSLQDRSGYTF
TGTGCCAGCAGCTTACAAGACAGGTCCGGCTACACCTTC
>TRBV7-6|-|-|TRBJ1-4
CASSFDRRTATNEKLFF
TGTGCCAGCAGCTTTGACAGACGTACCGCAACTAATGAAAAACTGTTTTTT
>TRBV6-6|-|few|TRBJ1-5
CASSYRGEPQPQHF
TGTGCCAGCAGTTATCGGGGAGAGCCTCAGCCCCAGCATTTT
>TRBV11-3|-|-|TRBJ1-1
CASSSSISTEAFF
TGTGCCAGCAGCTCATCCATTTCCACTGAAGCTTTCTTT